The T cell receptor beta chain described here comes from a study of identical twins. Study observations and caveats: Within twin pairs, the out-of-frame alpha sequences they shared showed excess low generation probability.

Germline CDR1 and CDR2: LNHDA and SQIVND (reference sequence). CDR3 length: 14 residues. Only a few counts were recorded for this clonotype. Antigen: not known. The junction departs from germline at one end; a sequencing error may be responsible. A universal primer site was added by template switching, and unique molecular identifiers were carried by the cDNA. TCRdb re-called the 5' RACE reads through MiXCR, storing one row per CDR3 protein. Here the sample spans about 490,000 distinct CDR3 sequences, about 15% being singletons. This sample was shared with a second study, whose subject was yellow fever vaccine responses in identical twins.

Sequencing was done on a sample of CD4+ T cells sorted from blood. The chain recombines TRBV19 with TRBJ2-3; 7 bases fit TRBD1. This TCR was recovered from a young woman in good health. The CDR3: CASSIQGPGTVPIF. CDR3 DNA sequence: TGTGCCAGTAGTATCCAAGGGCCGGGGACAGTTCCGATTTTT.